This T cell receptor beta chain appears in the sequencing data of a study of shared clonotypes between healthy human individuals. Study observations and caveats: It was the non-shared clonotypes that had lower generation probabilities than clonotypes shared by all four donors.

V lost 3 bases and J 4 bases, leaving 12 bases between the germline ends. This CDR3 has 14 residues. Germline V gene lookup returns CDR1 MNHNS and CDR2 SASEGT. About this clone itself: Its antigen remains unknown.

A 200 ng quantity of DNA, 30,000 to 35,000 T cell genomes, went into the sorted-subset replicate PCRs. Clones were sequenced by immunoSEQ multiplex PCR, and TCRdb holds only the in-frame ones, with some missing. The data contain some 2,000,000 clones, about 95% of them singletons. The clonotype originates from a man in his late teens or twenties in good health. The chain links TRBV6-1 to TRBJ2-5; either TRBD1 or TRBD2 may fit D (5 bases each). The sequenced sample was naive CD4+ T cells sorted from blood. Subset denoted: CD45RA+ positively selected. The CDR3, as DNA: TGTGCCAGCAGTGAGAGCAGGGCGGGAGAGACCCAGTACTTC. This translates into CASSESRAGETQYF.